This passage covers 27 T cell receptor beta chains from one sample sequenced in a study of glioma-infiltrating T cells (dated by TCRdb to about 2016). Sequencer: Illumina MiSeq. TCR alpha and beta CDR3 regions were amplified with the iRepertoire nested amplicon-rescue multiplex PCR (arm-PCR) platform from RNA. In TCRdb, the public reads were trimmed at Q25 with fastp and aligned with MiXCR, with productive beta chains retained. Identical CDR3 proteins give one entry, which carries the most common genes and DNA. For this sample there are roughly 40,000 distinct CDR3 sequences; around 20% appear just once. 6% to 7% of the sample lies in the top ten. The sequenced material came from glioma tissue, nonneoplastic brain tissue, or PBMCs (not recorded which). The receptor set was obtained from a human donor with low-grade glioma or glioblastoma, undergoing nonglioma brain surgery, or in good health (not recorded which).

This clonotype was found many times. The genes are TRBV5-1 and TRBJ1-6; D is undetermined. The length of the CDR3 is 15 residues. CDR1 SGHRS and CDR2 YFSETQ come from the germline V gene. Trimming left V 5 bases short and J 2 bases short, with 11 bases between. CDR3 in DNA: TGCGCCAGCAGTACAGACTATGCCTATAATTCACCCCTCCACTTT. Translating it yields CASSTDYAYNSPLHF. Filled out from reference TRBV5-1 and TRBJ1-6, the complete variable domain reads KAGVTQTPRYLIKTRGQQVTLSCSPISGHRSVSWYQQTPGQGLQFLFEYFSETQRNKGNFPGRFSGRQFSNSRSEMNVSTLELGDSALYLCASSTDYAYNSPLHFGNGTRLTVT.

The J gene is TRBJ1-3, the V gene TRBV12-3 or TRBV12-4; D remains unclear. This CDR3 comprises 14 residues. V was shortened by 11 bases and J by 0 bases, with 14 bases between the two germline ends. CDR3 in DNA: TGTGCCGCGGGCCGAGAGGGCTCTGGAAACACCATATATTTT. It is translated as CAAGREGSGNTIYF.

In this sample, this clonotype turned up a few times. The chain links TRBV7-9 to TRBJ1-1; TRBD1 matches at 9 bases. The CDR3 is 15 amino acids. The germline V gene has CDR1 SEHNR and CDR2 FQNEAQ (reference sequence). The J segment lost 7 bases and the V segment lost 5 bases, leaving 11 bases of the junction unmatched. DNA of the CDR3: TGTGCCAGCAGCCAAGGGACAGGGCGCCGGGATGAAGCTTTCTTT. This codes for CASSQGTGRRDEAFF.

This clonotype was seen ten or more times. The chain couples TRBV7-9 to TRBJ2-5, with D unresolved. CDR1 is SEHNR, CDR2 FQNEAQ, per germline (reference sequence). V lost 4 bases and J 5 bases, leaving 5 bases between the germline ends. The CDR3 totals 11 residues. CDR3 residues: CASSSLETQYF. The CDR3 coding sequence is TGTGCCAGCAGCTCCCTGGAGACCCAGTACTTC.

This clonotype was seen at least ten times. The chain recombines TRBV27 with TRBJ1-6; no reliable D call. The CDR3 runs 15 residues. Trimming left V 5 bases short and J 4 bases short, with 12 bases between. Germline V gives CDR1 MNHEY, CDR2 SMNVEV (reference sequence). The CDR3 here is CASSLRDGYNSPLHF. The CDR3 DNA reads TGTGCCAGCAGTCTCCGCGACGGTTATAATTCACCCCTCCACTTT.

Many counts were recorded for this clonotype. The chain has TRBV4-1 and TRBJ1-1; TRBD1 is a possible D gene (5 bases). Between the trimmed V and J ends, which lost 4 bases and 0 bases, there was a span of 9 bases. There are 14 residues in the CDR3. Germline V lookup: CDR1 MGHRA, CDR2 YSYEKL. For the CDR3, the DNA is TGCGCCAGCAGCCCCCGACAGATGAACACTGAAGCTTTCTTT. This sequence encodes CASSPRQMNTEAFF.

This clonotype appeared many times. The chain employs TRBV19 and TRBJ1-5; possibly TRBD1 for D (6 bases). The length of the CDR3 is 13 residues. Germline V gene data show CDR1 as LNHDA and CDR2 as SQIVND (reference sequence). Trimming pared 8 bases from V and 3 bases from J, leaving 11 bases between. The CDR3 sequence: CASSDRPNQPQHF. DNA of the CDR3: TGTGCCAGTTCTGACAGGCCCAATCAGCCCCAGCATTTT.

This clonotype showed up many times. The rearrangement links TRBV7-8 to TRBJ2-1; 14 bases line up with TRBD2. Germline lookup yields CDR1 SGHVS and CDR2 FQNEAQ. The CDR3 sequence is 15 residues long. The V gene end was trimmed by 3 bases and the J gene end by 10 bases; junction bases not matched to a gene: 5. CDR3 bases: TGTGCCAGCAGCTTGGGGACTAGCGGGAGTGGAGAGCAGTTCTTC. It is translated as CASSLGTSGSGEQFF.

This clonotype has only a few counts. With a much larger clone just one base away, this may be a read error. The J gene is TRBJ2-7, the V gene TRBV20-1; D is uncertain. CDR3 size: 13 residues. V lost 5 bases and J 4 bases, leaving 15 bases between the germline ends. Germline lookup yields CDR1 DFQATT and CDR2 SNEGSKA (reference sequence). Written as DNA, the CDR3 is TGCAGTGCTGGAGCGATTTCTACTTACGAGCAGTACTTC. As protein: CSAGAISTYEQYF.

J is TRBJ1-1 and V is TRBV27; D is perhaps TRBD1 (5 bases). Deletions cut 4 bases from V and 6 bases from J, with 18 bases between. The CDR3 loop spans 15 amino acids. Germline V gene lookup returns CDR1 MNHEY and CDR2 SMNVEV (reference sequence). The CDR3 spells CASSSAGADRAEAFF. The CDR3 DNA follows: TGTGCCAGCAGTTCAGCCGGGGCCGACCGGGCTGAAGCTTTCTTT.

At least ten counts were recorded for this clonotype. This rearrangement joins TRBV19 to TRBJ2-3; 8 bases map to TRBD1. The V gene end was trimmed by 5 bases and the J gene end by 3 bases; junction bases not matched to a gene: 10. This CDR3 comprises 16 residues. The germline V gene has CDR1 LNHDA and CDR2 SQIVND (reference sequence). CDR3 coding DNA: TGTGCCAGTAGTCCCGGACAGGGCCGAGCAACAGATACGCAGTATTTT. This sequence encodes CASSPGQGRATDTQYF.

Points on this clonotype: This clone may be a read error of a much larger clone one base away. V and J are TRBV10-3 and TRBJ1-5; D not certain. The V and J ends lost 0 bases and 3 bases respectively, with 9 bases between them. Germline assignment: CDR1 ENHRY and CDR2 SYGVKD. This CDR3 contains 15 residues. The DNA of the CDR3 is TGTGCCATCAGTGAGTCTGGATATATCAATCAGCCCCAGCATTTT. It codes for CAISESGYINQPQHF.

This clonotype was counted many times. This chain links TRBV7-9 with TRBJ2-1, with 7 bases that match TRBD1. Germline-derived CDR1 and CDR2 are SEHNR and FQNEAQ (reference sequence). The junction had 5 bases not matched to a gene; V was cut back by 5 bases and J by 7 bases. The CDR3 contains 13 residues. The CDR3 protein is CASSPDRQNEQFF. In DNA form, the CDR3 reads TGTGCCAGCAGCCCGGACAGGCAGAATGAGCAGTTCTTC.

This clonotype showed up just a few times. DNA for the CDR3: TGCAGCGCAGCCTGGCGGGAGGGCCTAGGGCAGTATTTT. Translation: CSAAWREGLGQYF. J is TRBJ2-3 and V is TRBV29-1; 9 bases align to TRBD2. CDR1 is SQVTM, CDR2 ANQGSEA, per germline. Trimming at V came to 7 bases and at J to 11 bases, leaving 13 bases not matched to a gene. The CDR3 spans 13 residues.

Turning to this clonotype: Possible read error: a much larger clone is one base away. The rearrangement uses TRBV12-3 or TRBV12-4 and TRBJ1-2; a possible D gene is TRBD1 (5 bases). Trimming stripped 7 bases from V and 6 bases from J, with 12 bases between. The length of the CDR3 is 12 residues. CDR3 sequence (DNA): TGTGCCAGCATGCTCAGGGAAGATGGCTACACCTTC. Protein product: CASMLREDGYTF.

This clonotype was seen at least ten times. The gene calls are TRBV27 and TRBJ2-3, with TRBD2 matching over 14 bases. J gave up 3 bases and V 5 bases, and 10 bases lay outside the gene matches. The CDR3 is made up of 18 amino acids. Per germline, CDR1 MNHEY and CDR2 SMNVEV (reference sequence). The CDR3, as DNA: TGTGCCAGCAGTATTCAACGACTAGCGGGGGGGGGAACAGATACGCAGTATTTT. Amino acid sequence: CASSIQRLAGGGTDTQYF.

This clonotype showed up many times. This sequence joins TRBV27 and TRBJ2-5, with D unresolved. Germline lookup yields CDR1 MNHEY and CDR2 SMNVEV (reference sequence). This CDR3 is 13 amino acids long. Trimming left V 5 bases short and J 2 bases short, with 9 bases between. The CDR3 here is CASSGRKQETQYF. In DNA, the CDR3 is TGTGCCAGCAGTGGACGTAAACAAGAGACCCAGTACTTC.

This clonotype is medium-sized in the sample. The CDR3: CSARGEGGSYNEQFF. CDR3 bases: TGCAGTGCCAGGGGGGAGGGCGGGTCCTACAATGAGCAGTTCTTC. The genes are TRBV20-1 and TRBJ2-1; D tentatively fits TRBD1 or TRBD2 (7 bases each). The V end lost 6 bases, the J end lost 1 base, and 16 bases lay between the germline ends. The CDR3 contains 15 residues. The germline V gene has CDR1 DFQATT and CDR2 SNEGSKA (reference sequence).

The V gene is TRBV4-2, the J gene TRBJ2-1; tentative D call: TRBD1 (6 bases). The CDR3 has 16 residues. Trimming stripped 0 bases from V and 3 bases from J, with 12 bases between. CDR1 LGHNA and CDR2 YNFKEQ come from the germline V gene. CDR3 bases: TGTGCCAGCAGCCAAGAACGGACAGCCCTCTACAATGAGCAGTTCTTC. Translated: CASSQERTALYNEQFF.

The sample holds many counts of this clonotype. The chain is built from TRBV7-2 and TRBJ2-3, with 8 bases lining up with TRBD2. V was pared by 7 bases and J by 4 bases, with 19 bases of the junction left unmatched. The V gene's germline CDR1 is SGHTA and CDR2 FQGNSA. The CDR3 sequence is 18 residues long. The CDR3 protein is CASTKTSVIGGRADTQYF. In DNA form, the CDR3 reads TGTGCCAGCACCAAGACTAGCGTTATAGGAGGGAGAGCAGATACGCAGTATTTT. The whole variable domain, remainder taken from reference TRBV7-2 and TRBJ2-3, is GAGVSQSPSNKVTEKGKDVELRCDPISGHTALYWYRQSLGQGLEFLIYFQGNSAPDKSGLPSDRFSAERTGGSVSTLTIQRTQQEDSAVYLCASTKTSVIGGRADTQYFGPGTRLTVL.

This clonotype appeared many times. This chain joins TRBV5-1 and TRBJ1-1; possibly TRBD1 for D (6 bases). The CDR3 spans 18 residues. Germline V gives CDR1 SGHRS, CDR2 YFSETQ. Between the trimmed V and J ends, which lost 3 bases and 1 base, there was a span of 22 bases. CDR3 nucleotides: TGCGCCAGCAGCTCCCTCTGGAGGGGGAACACCCGGAACACTGAAGCTTTCTTT. This sequence encodes CASSSLWRGNTRNTEAFF.

As for this clonotype: Since a much larger clone is just one base distant, this may be a read error. This chain connects TRBV6-2 or TRBV6-3 to TRBJ1-5; D unresolved. Germline assignment: CDR1 MNHEY and CDR2 SVGEGT. The CDR3 extends over 15 amino acids. The CDR3 nucleotides are TGTGCCAGCAGTTTCCTAGACGGGAGCAATCAGCCCAAGCATTTT. Translated, it gives CASSFLDGSNQPKHF.

This rearrangement joins TRBV7-9 to TRBJ2-1; D is unresolved. Germline V gene data show CDR1 as SEHNR and CDR2 as FQNEAQ (reference sequence). V gave up 3 bases and J gave up 10 bases, with 13 bases separating them. There are 13 residues in the CDR3. CDR3 bases: TGTGCCAGCAGCTTGGGATTAGTGGGCGAGCAGTTCTTC. Translated, it gives CASSLGLVGEQFF.

This clonotype was seen many times. The V and J genes are TRBV20-1 and TRBJ2-3, with a tentative D call TRBD1 (6 bases). Trimming removed 7 bases at V and 2 bases at J, with 13 bases between. The V gene's germline CDR1 is DFQATT and CDR2 SNEGSKA (reference sequence). The CDR3 covers 13 residues. The CDR3 here is CSVDSGLTDTQYF. CDR3 bases: TGCAGTGTGGACAGCGGACTCACAGATACGCAGTATTTT.

This clonotype was picked up a small number of times. The rearrangement joins TRBV7-9 to TRBJ2-1, with TRBD2 identical over 9 bases. The length of the CDR3 is 13 residues. CDR1 and CDR2 (germline): SEHNR, FQNEAQ (reference sequence). With 3 bases clipped from V and 15 bases from J, the junction kept 9 bases outside the gene matches. The CDR3 loop is CASSFISGSILFF. CDR3 nucleotides: TGTGCCAGCAGCTTTATTAGCGGGAGTATCTTGTTCTTC.

This clonotype was observed a few times. The chain links TRBV19 to TRBJ2-1, with TRBD2 matching 11 bases. Germline trimming cut 4 bases from V and 8 bases from J; bases unmatched to any gene: 7. The CDR3 has 15 amino acids. Germline values: CDR1 LNHDA, CDR2 SQIVND (reference sequence). The CDR3 nucleotides are TGTGCCAGTAGTACGACTAGCGGGGTATTCGATGAGCAGTTCTTC. Translating gives CASSTTSGVFDEQFF.

At least ten counts were recorded for this clonotype. The CDR3 reads CASSLLAGGHLQETQYF. The CDR3 region has the DNA TGTGCCAGCAGCTTGTTAGCGGGAGGCCACCTCCAAGAGACCCAGTACTTC. The rearrangement joins TRBV7-2 to TRBJ2-5, with 10 bases identical to TRBD2. The CDR3 is made up of 17 amino acids. The germline gives CDR1 SGHTA, CDR2 FQGNSA. The V segment lost 3 bases and the J segment 1 base; nucleotides outside the gene matches: 8.